The source of this T cell receptor beta chain is a study of siplizumab effects on memory and regulatory T cells (dated by TCRdb to between 2019 and 2020). For the wider study: The study examined how the anti-CD2 antibody siplizumab affects alloreactive T-cell subsets in allogeneic mixed lymphocyte reactions built from human PBMCs.

CDR1 LGHNT and CDR2 FRNRAP were looked up in the germline V gene. Ends trimmed: V by 5 bases, J by 2 bases; bases unmatched to a gene: 5. Including the terminal cysteine and phenylalanine, the CDR3 comprises 15 residues. Only the CDR3 portion is preserved as DNA: 45 bases, with reading frame beginning at the first base. What the research found in general, with its limitations: Among mappable alloreactive CD4+ clones, the Treg-derived fraction averaged approximately 69% with siplizumab versus around 27% in control reactions. For roughly 80-95% of proliferating CD4+ or CD8+ clones, no naive or memory phenotype could be assigned. Because sequences below about 10^-5 frequency were poorly captured, only a minor fraction of alloreactive clones could be mapped to unstimulated subsets. No functional confirmation was obtained for the suppressive function of proliferating Tregs from siplizumab cultures. Compared with memory T cells, unstimulated naive T cells appeared more diverse, and naive cells seemed to make a substantial contribution to the alloresponse. The cumulative frequency of alloreactive sequences traceable to unstimulated CD4+ memory T cells was significantly reduced by siplizumab.

Of note for this clone: Its antigen is still unknown. No much larger clonotype is one base removed from it; base qualities were not supplied.

Sorted unstimulated T cells, along with proliferating T cells recovered from mixed lymphocyte reactions, underwent TCRbeta CDR3 sequencing. Fresh whole blood from approximately 11 HLA-typed healthy donors served as the source for isolating PBMCs. Libraries were made using the immunoSEQ multiplex PCR assay. About 10^5 TCR templates per sample were assayed on the deep sequencing platform. Genomic DNA extracted from sorted T cells was the material used for TCRbeta CDR3 sequencing. The paper's data handling went like this. The R programming language was used for the clonal analysis of the TCRbeta CDR3 data. Alloreactive CD4+ and CD8+ clones were identified by comparing unstimulated samples to CFSE-low samples taken after the reaction. Alloreactive CD4+ clones were assigned to regulatory or non-regulatory origin by matching sequences to sorted unstimulated Treg and non-Treg repertoires. TCRdb mirrors the immuneACCESS table, restricted to in-frame sequences. Some clones are absent from its copies; in checked studies, under half trace to an unresolved V gene, and the reason for the others is unknown. That table furnishes V, J and clone size, whereas the DNA furnished D and trimming. The sample has some 88,000 clones on record, 70% to 90% of them singletons. Of the sample, roughly 15% falls within the top ten clones.

Here the chain combines TRBV12-5 and TRBJ2-1; 8 central bases correspond to TRBD1. This clonotype originated in a human donor in good health. Sequences were obtained from CD4+ T cells sorted from blood. At the DNA level, the sequence is TGTGCTAGTGGTCCCGGGACAGGCCCCTACAATGAGCAGTTCTTC. Its protein reads: CASGPGTGPYNEQFF.